This passage covers 24 T cell receptor beta chains from one sample sequenced in a study of T cells in Graves' hyperthyroidism and ophthalmopathy. RNA transcripts yielded amplified TCR beta CDR3 regions. With the HTBI primer set, the TCR CDR3 went through a first round of RT-PCR. TCRdb re-called the multiplex PCR reads with MiXCR, one entry per CDR3 protein. The table records 490,000 or so distinct CDR3 sequences, 15% to 20% of them present only once. The sequencing input was blood. The receptors originated from a woman aged 30 to 39 with Graves' ophthalmopathy.

J is TRBJ2-1 and V is TRBV6-1; 11 bases align to TRBD2. Germline CDR1 and CDR2: MNHNS and SASEGT. The V segment lost 2 bases and the J segment 5 bases; nucleotides outside the gene matches: 5. This CDR3 has 16 amino acids. The CDR3 protein is CASSELGSGRDNEQFF. DNA of the CDR3: TGTGCCAGCAGTGAACTCGGTAGCGGGAGGGACAATGAGCAGTTCTTC.

J is TRBJ1-2 and V is TRBV7-9; D is unresolved. Germline lookup yields CDR1 SEHNR and CDR2 FQNEAQ (reference sequence). The V end lost 5 bases, the J end lost 8 bases, and 12 bases lay between the germline ends. The CDR3 is 12 residues long. In DNA form, the CDR3 reads TGTGCCAGCAGCATCGATAGAGACGGCTACACCTTC. It translates to CASSIDRDGYTF. The full variable domain, rest sourced from reference TRBV7-9 and TRBJ1-2, is DTGVSQNPRHKITKRGQNVTFRCDPISEHNRLYWYRQTLGQGPEFLTYFQNEAQLEKSRLLSDRFSAERPKGSFSTLEIQRTEQGDSAMYLCASSIDRDGYTFGSGTRLTVV.

This clonotype came up many times. The V gene is TRBV28, the J gene TRBJ2-1, with TRBD1 matching over 9 bases. The V gene's germline CDR1 is MDHEN and CDR2 SYDVKM. The V segment lost 4 bases and the J segment 8 bases; nucleotides outside the gene matches: 6. The CDR3 consists of 14 residues. The DNA of the CDR3 is TGTGCCAGCAGTTGGACAGGGGTATTCGATGAGCAGTTCTTC. This sequence encodes CASSWTGVFDEQFF.

Many counts were recorded for this clonotype. This chain links TRBV20-1 with TRBJ2-5; 9 bases match TRBD2. Germline V gene sequence: CDR1 DFQATT, CDR2 SNEGSKA (reference sequence). The CDR3 is made up of 16 amino acids. V was pared by 5 bases and J by 4 bases, with 14 bases of the junction left unmatched. The CDR3 protein is CSADALVAGVGETQYF. CDR3 DNA sequence: TGCAGTGCTGATGCTTTGGTAGCGGGAGTCGGAGAGACCCAGTACTTC.

In regard to this clonotype: A much larger clone differs by one base, so this may be a read error. This rearrangement joins TRBV28 to TRBJ1-1; TRBD1 agrees at 9 bases. The germline CDR1 and CDR2 sequences are MDHEN and SYDVKM. J gave up 1 base and V 6 bases, and 6 bases lay outside the gene matches. The CDR3 sequence is 15 residues long. This chain's CDR3 is CASRGGDRANTEAFF. The CDR3 DNA reads TGTGCCAGCAGGGGGGGGGACAGGGCGAACACTGAAGCTTTCTTT.

V is TRBV20-1 and J is TRBJ2-1; D uncertain. The CDR3 sequence is 12 residues long. Germline V CDR1 and CDR2: DFQATT, SNEGSKA (reference sequence). Trimming removed 0 bases at V and 6 bases at J, with 6 bases between. The chain's CDR3 is CSARDHVNEQFF. CDR3 DNA: TGCAGTGCTAGAGATCACGTCAATGAGCAGTTCTTC.

This clonotype has more than one count but fewer than ten. The chain carries TRBV5-1 and TRBJ1-3; 7 bases map to TRBD1. The germline V gene encodes CDR1 SGHRS and CDR2 YFSETQ. This CDR3 comprises 13 residues. V was clipped by 3 bases and J by 4 bases; unmatched bases: 1. The CDR3 DNA reads TGCGCCAGCAGCTGGGACAGAGGAAACACCATATATTTT. This sequence encodes CASSWDRGNTIYF.

On this clonotype itself: This may come from a read error, since a much larger clone is one base off. The chain has TRBV11-3 and TRBJ2-7; weak D call: TRBD2 (6 bases). The V gene's germline CDR1 is SGHNT and CDR2 YENEEA. Trimming stripped 4 bases from V and 4 bases from J, with 17 bases between. The CDR3 contains 15 residues. The CDR3 here is CASSSGGSGSYEQYF. CDR3 bases: TGTGCCAGCAGCTCCGGGGGATCGGGGTCGTACGAGCAGTACTTC.

This clonotype was counted at least ten times. This chain joins TRBV28 and TRBJ2-1; D remains unclear. Trimming took 8 bases from V and 10 from J, leaving 12 bases between them. Germline V lookup: CDR1 MDHEN, CDR2 SYDVKM. The CDR3 spans 11 residues. The CDR3 bases are TGTGCCAGCGGTGGAGCGCTGGAGCAGTTCTTC. Residues: CASGGALEQFF.

In its sample, this clonotype was seen many times. This chain connects TRBV28 to TRBJ2-1, with TRBD2 as a possible D gene (7 bases). Trimming left V 6 bases short and J 8 bases short, with 17 bases between. The germline V gene has CDR1 MDHEN and CDR2 SYDVKM. This CDR3 comprises 14 residues. The CDR3 loop reads CASREWGGQDEQFF. The CDR3 nucleotides read TGTGCCAGCAGGGAATGGGGGGGGCAGGATGAGCAGTTCTTC. Together with reference TRBV28 and TRBJ2-1, the CDR3 gives the full variable domain: DVKVTQSSRYLVKRTGEKVFLECVQDMDHENMFWYRQDPGLGLRLIYFSYDVKMKEKGDIPEGYSVSREKKERFSLILESASTNQTSMYLCASREWGGQDEQFFGPGTRLTVL.

The table lists this clonotype with a few counts. This chain links TRBV18 with TRBJ2-2, with 10 bases aligning to TRBD1. The germline V gene has CDR1 KGHSH and CDR2 LQKENI. This CDR3 is built from 16 residues. J lost 3 bases, V lost 1 base, and 2 bases had no gene match. CDR3 in amino acids: CASSPRGQGDTGELFF. DNA for the CDR3: TGTGCCAGCTCACCACGCGGACAGGGGGACACCGGGGAGCTGTTTTTT. The full variable domain, in which reference TRBV18 and TRBJ2-2 provide the parts outside the CDR3, is NAGVMQNPRHLVRRRGQEARLRCSPMKGHSHVYWYRQLPEEGLKFMVYLQKENIIDESGMPKERFSAEFPKEGPSILRIQQVVRGDSAAYFCASSPRGQGDTGELFFGEGSRLTVL.

For this clonotype: This sequence may be a read error, since a much larger clone differs from it by one base. The rearrangement uses TRBV6-2 or TRBV6-3 and TRBJ2-7; unclear D gene. Germline V gives CDR1 MNHEY, CDR2 SVGEGT. The CDR3 has 13 amino acids. CDR3 nucleotides: TGTGTCAGCACGGCGCCGTACGTGGGCGAGCAGTACTTC. This encodes CVSTAPYVGEQYF.

In its sample, this clonotype was seen a few times. The chain joins TRBV11-2 to TRBJ2-2; D not certain. V shed 4 bases and J shed 6 bases, with 12 bases lying between them. The CDR3 covers 14 residues. Germline values: CDR1 SGHAT, CDR2 FQNNGV. The CDR3: CASSSPAGSGELFF. The CDR3 DNA reads TGTGCCAGCAGCTCCCCGGCCGGTTCCGGGGAGCTGTTTTTT.

This clonotype was counted between two and nine times. This chain joins TRBV28 and TRBJ2-1; 11 bases are shared with TRBD2. The germline V gene encodes CDR1 MDHEN and CDR2 SYDVKM. The CDR3 has 17 amino acids. V trimming: 3 bases; J trimming: 7 bases; junction bases outside the gene matches: 11. The CDR3 DNA reads as TGTGCCAGCAGTTTTCCCCTACTAGCGGGAGTAGGGAATGAGCAGTTCTTC. Amino acids: CASSFPLLAGVGNEQFF.

In this sample, this clonotype turned up many times. The gene calls are TRBV7-9 and TRBJ2-1; 8 nucleotides match TRBD2. The J segment lost 10 bases and the V segment lost 3 bases, leaving 11 bases of the junction unmatched. The CDR3 extends over 15 amino acids. In germline, CDR1 is SEHNR, CDR2 FQNEAQ (reference sequence). CDR3 sequence reads: CASSLRLATPEEQFF. In DNA, the CDR3 is TGTGCCAGCAGCTTGAGACTAGCGACCCCAGAGGAGCAGTTCTTC. Variable domain in full (rest from reference TRBV7-9 and TRBJ2-1): DTGVSQNPRHKITKRGQNVTFRCDPISEHNRLYWYRQTLGQGPEFLTYFQNEAQLEKSRLLSDRFSAERPKGSFSTLEIQRTEQGDSAMYLCASSLRLATPEEQFFGPGTRLTVL.

This clonotype appeared a few times. The chain has TRBV6-1 and TRBJ1-2; weak D call: TRBD1 (5 bases). Germline assignment: CDR1 MNHNS and CDR2 SASEGT. This CDR3 is built from 15 residues. V lost 7 bases to trimming and J lost 0 bases, with 15 bases between them. CDR3: CASTGTGESNYGYTF. The CDR3 DNA follows: TGTGCCAGCACCGGAACAGGAGAATCTAACTATGGCTACACCTTC.

In this sample, this clonotype turned up many times. The rearrangement joins TRBV28 to TRBJ2-5, with TRBD2 matching over 7 bases. V lost 2 bases and J lost 6; bases outside the gene matches: 9. The CDR3 sequence is 15 residues long. The germline V gene encodes CDR1 MDHEN and CDR2 SYDVKM. The CDR3 bases are TGTGCCAGCAGTTTAAAAGCGGGGCGCCTAAAGACCCAGTACTTC. This sequence encodes CASSLKAGRLKTQYF.

This clonotype was seen more than once but under ten times. This chain uses TRBV6-2 or TRBV6-3 with TRBJ1-2; D perhaps matches TRBD1 (5 bases). Germline CDR1 and CDR2: MNHEY and SVGEGT. The CDR3 sequence is 12 residues long. The V end was cut by 5 bases, the J end by 8 bases, with 12 bases between. DNA for the CDR3: TGTGCCAGCAGTAACAACAGGCGCGGCTACACCTTC. Its protein is CASSNNRRGYTF.

In the case of this clonotype: Its ends do not fully match the called genes, so a read error is possible. The rearrangement uses TRBV7-9 and TRBJ2-7, with 8 bases matching TRBD2. The germline V gene encodes CDR1 SEHNR and CDR2 FQNEAQ (reference sequence). This CDR3 comprises 14 residues. The DNA of the CDR3 is TGTGCCTGCAGCCAACTTGCGGGAGGTTACGAGCAGTACTTC. It is translated as CACSQLAGGYEQYF. Complete variable domain (other parts from reference TRBV7-9 and TRBJ2-7): DTGVSQNPRHKITKRGQNVTFRCDPISEHNRLYWYRQTLGQGPEFLTYFQNEAQLEKSRLLSDRFSAERPKGSFSTLEIQRTEQGDSAMYLCACSQLAGGYEQYFGPGTRLTVT.

V and J are TRBV5-1 and TRBJ1-5; 12 positions agree with TRBD1. The CDR3 contains 16 residues. Per the germline V gene, CDR1 is SGHRS and CDR2 is YFSETQ. V gave up 3 bases and J gave up 4 bases; unmatched junction bases: 5. CDR3 DNA sequence: TGCGCCAGCAGCTATGGGACAGGGGGCTTAAATCAGCCCCAGCATTTT. Its translation: CASSYGTGGLNQPQHF.

This clonotype was observed at least ten times. The V and J genes are TRBV4-1 and TRBJ2-7; 7 bases agree with TRBD1. The CDR3 extends over 17 amino acids. Germline V CDR1 and CDR2: MGHRA, YSYEKL. V lost 0 bases to trimming and J lost 5 bases; unmatched junction nucleotides: 13. CDR3 sequence: CASSQEPSGRGSNEQYF. Here the CDR3 DNA reads TGCGCCAGCAGCCAAGAACCCTCGGGCAGGGGGAGTAACGAGCAGTACTTC.

The chain is built from TRBV20-1 and TRBJ2-7; 7 nucleotides agree with TRBD2. The CDR3 loop spans 20 amino acids. The germline gives CDR1 DFQATT, CDR2 SNEGSKA (reference sequence). V dropped 2 bases and J dropped 2; count of bases not matched to a gene: 24. The CDR3 sequence: CSARPLGAAGVSRSPYEQYF. The CDR3 DNA sequence: TGCAGTGCTAGACCCCTAGGGGCGGCGGGAGTTTCTCGGTCGCCCTACGAGCAGTACTTC.

This clonotype was counted many times. The chain carries TRBV6-2 or TRBV6-3 and TRBJ1-2, with TRBD1 identical over 10 bases. This CDR3 is built from 15 residues. Germline CDR1 reads MNHEY; CDR2 reads SVGEGT. V trimming: 6 bases; J trimming: 4 bases; junction bases outside the gene matches: 8. CDR3 sequence (DNA): TGTGCCAGCAGCGGACCGGGACAGGGGTTCTATGGCTACACCTTC. Translating it yields CASSGPGQGFYGYTF.

The sample holds a few counts of this clonotype. This may be a read error: a much more frequent sequence differs by one nucleotide. The V and J genes are TRBV12-3 or TRBV12-4 and TRBJ1-1; 8 bases match TRBD1. This CDR3 has 13 residues. DNA for the CDR3: TGTGCCCGCAGTGGGACAGGAGACGCTGAAGCTTTCTTT. Its translation: CARSGTGDAEAFF.